A selection of T cell receptor beta chains follows, all from one sample in a study of beta chain features in type 1 diabetes. Clones were read by immunoSEQ multiplex PCR, and TCRdb kept only the in-frame ones, dropping some. Of almost 350,000 clones listed, 15% to 20% are singletons. Sequencing was done on a sample of naive CD4+ T cells from blood. The receptors were gathered from a woman aged 18-35 years in good health. Each CDR3 is given with its conserved first and last residue. The D gene is left open where the match is weak. Clone size is shown for a subset of rows, as once, few, many or a class of expanded clone.

d_call: -; clone_size: -; j_call: TRBJ2-3; v_call: TRBV7-9; cdr3_nt: TGTGCCAGCAGCCTACTAACAGATACGCAGTATTTT; cdr3_aa: CASSLLTDTQYF
d_call: TRBD1; clone_size: -; j_call: TRBJ2-7; v_call: TRBV6-1; cdr3_nt: TGTGCCAGCAGAAAGACAGGGATAATGCAGTACTTC; cdr3_aa: CASRKTGIMQYF
d_call: -; clone_size: once; j_call: TRBJ1-2; v_call: TRBV2; cdr3_nt: TGTGCCAGCAGTGTGGGCAGCTATGGCTACACCTTC; cdr3_aa: CASSVGSYGYTF
d_call: -; clone_size: -; j_call: TRBJ1-2; v_call: TRBV5-4; cdr3_nt: TGTGCCAGCAGCTGGCTCATGGACTATGGCTACACCTTC; cdr3_aa: CASSWLMDYGYTF
d_call: -; clone_size: few; j_call: TRBJ1-1; v_call: TRBV27; cdr3_nt: TGTGCCAGCAGTTTACTCGGGGGAGAGGCTTTCTTT; cdr3_aa: CASSLLGGEAFF
d_call: TRBD1; clone_size: -; j_call: TRBJ2-1; v_call: TRBV5-6; cdr3_nt: TGTGCCAGCAGCCGGACAGGGGGCGTTTTCAAGTTCTTC; cdr3_aa: CASSRTGGVFKFF
d_call: -; clone_size: -; j_call: TRBJ1-4; v_call: TRBV5-1; cdr3_nt: TGCGCCAGCAGCTTGGGACAGGATAATGAAAAACTGTTTTTT; cdr3_aa: CASSLGQDNEKLFF
d_call: TRBD1; clone_size: -; j_call: TRBJ1-3; v_call: TRBV2; cdr3_nt: TGTGCCAGCAGTAGTACAGGGGGCTCTGGAAACACCATATATTTT; cdr3_aa: CASSSTGGSGNTIYF
d_call: TRBD1; clone_size: -; j_call: TRBJ1-1; v_call: TRBV30; cdr3_nt: TGTGCCTGGATAGGTTGGGGGACAGGGAGATTTGAAGCTTTCTTT; cdr3_aa: CAWIGWGTGRFEAFF
d_call: TRBD1; clone_size: few; j_call: TRBJ1-2; v_call: TRBV5-1; cdr3_nt: TGCGCCAGCAGTGATGGGACAGCCAGCTATGGCTACACCTTC; cdr3_aa: CASSDGTASYGYTF
d_call: -; clone_size: -; j_call: TRBJ2-7; v_call: TRBV21-1; cdr3_nt: TGTGCCAGCAGCAAAGGATCAGGGACGGGGGACGAGCAGTACTTC; cdr3_aa: CASSKGSGTGDEQYF
d_call: TRBD1; clone_size: few; j_call: TRBJ2-7; v_call: TRBV19; cdr3_nt: TGTGCCAGTAGTAGCATCACAGGGGCCAGCTCCTACGAGCAGTACTTC; cdr3_aa: CASSSITGASSYEQYF
d_call: -; clone_size: -; j_call: TRBJ1-1; v_call: TRBV5-4; cdr3_nt: TGTGCCAGCAGCTTCAAGGAGGACACTGAAGCTTTCTTT; cdr3_aa: CASSFKEDTEAFF
d_call: TRBD1; clone_size: -; j_call: TRBJ2-7; v_call: TRBV7-2; cdr3_nt: TGTGCCAGCAGCACTCAGGGGGCAGACTACGAGCAGTACTTC; cdr3_aa: CASSTQGADYEQYF
d_call: -; clone_size: few; j_call: TRBJ2-7; v_call: TRBV15; cdr3_nt: TGTGCCACCAGCAGAGATCTGACAGTTAGCTCCTACGAGCAGTACTTC; cdr3_aa: CATSRDLTVSSYEQYF
d_call: -; clone_size: -; j_call: TRBJ1-2; v_call: TRBV5-1; cdr3_nt: TGCGCCAGCAGCTTGGAGGGGCCGGACTATGGCTACACCTTC; cdr3_aa: CASSLEGPDYGYTF
d_call: -; clone_size: few; j_call: TRBJ1-1; v_call: TRBV18; cdr3_nt: TGTGCCAGCTCACCAGTTGACATGAACACTGAAGCTTTCTTT; cdr3_aa: CASSPVDMNTEAFF
d_call: -; clone_size: -; j_call: TRBJ2-7; v_call: TRBV18; cdr3_nt: TGTGCCAGCTCACTAGGGAGTAGCTACGAGCAGTACTTC; cdr3_aa: CASSLGSSYEQYF
d_call: TRBD2; clone_size: -; j_call: TRBJ2-3; v_call: TRBV9; cdr3_nt: TGTGCCAGCAGCGTAGCTGAAGCGGGAGGGCCAGATACGCAGTATTTT; cdr3_aa: CASSVAEAGGPDTQYF
d_call: -; clone_size: -; j_call: TRBJ1-2; v_call: TRBV4-2; cdr3_nt: TGTGCCAGCAGCCAAGGTCAGGGGACTGGCTACACCTTC; cdr3_aa: CASSQGQGTGYTF
d_call: TRBD1; clone_size: -; j_call: TRBJ2-7; v_call: TRBV6-6; cdr3_nt: TGTGCCAGCAGTTACTCCGGGACAGGGCACAGATACGAGCAGTACTTC; cdr3_aa: CASSYSGTGHRYEQYF
d_call: -; clone_size: few; j_call: TRBJ1-1; v_call: TRBV25-1; cdr3_nt: TGTGCCAGTACGGTTGGAGGGTGGGGCACTGAAGCTTTCTTT; cdr3_aa: CASTVGGWGTEAFF
d_call: -; clone_size: few; j_call: TRBJ1-1; v_call: TRBV29-1; cdr3_nt: TGCAGCGTTGTCGTAGGGGGGGACACTGAAGCTTTCTTT; cdr3_aa: CSVVVGGDTEAFF
d_call: -; clone_size: -; j_call: TRBJ2-7; v_call: TRBV29-1; cdr3_nt: TGCAGCGTTCGAGGACTCCTCACCTACGAGCAGTACTTC; cdr3_aa: CSVRGLLTYEQYF
d_call: -; clone_size: -; j_call: TRBJ2-3; v_call: TRBV7-9; cdr3_nt: TGTGCCAGCAGTCGTGCGGATACGCAGTATTTT; cdr3_aa: CASSRADTQYF
d_call: -; clone_size: few; j_call: TRBJ2-5; v_call: TRBV5-1; cdr3_nt: TGCGCCAGCAGCTTGGAAGGCGGAGAGACCCAGTACTTC; cdr3_aa: CASSLEGGETQYF
d_call: TRBD2; clone_size: few; j_call: TRBJ2-7; v_call: TRBV5-1; cdr3_nt: TGCGCCAGCAGCTATCTACGGGAGGCGGGTGAGCAGTACTTC; cdr3_aa: CASSYLREAGEQYF
d_call: -; clone_size: -; j_call: TRBJ2-3; v_call: TRBV9; cdr3_nt: TGTGCCAGCAGCGTAGGGGCAGGGAGCTCAGAAGGCTCGGGGGCGCAGTATTTT; cdr3_aa: CASSVGAGSSEGSGAQYF
d_call: TRBD1; clone_size: -; j_call: TRBJ1-2; v_call: TRBV15; cdr3_nt: TGTGCCACCAGCAGAGAAGGGGGCGACTATGGCTACACCTTC; cdr3_aa: CATSREGGDYGYTF
d_call: -; clone_size: -; j_call: TRBJ2-7; v_call: TRBV29-1; cdr3_nt: TGCAGCGCTGCGGGATATTCCTACGAGCAGTACTTC; cdr3_aa: CSAAGYSYEQYF
d_call: -; clone_size: few; j_call: TRBJ2-5; v_call: TRBV29-1; cdr3_nt: TGCAGCGCACGATCAGGGGGGGAGACCCAGTACTTC; cdr3_aa: CSARSGGETQYF
d_call: -; clone_size: -; j_call: TRBJ1-2; v_call: TRBV4-2; cdr3_nt: TGTGCCAGCAGCCAAGATCCTGCCCAGTTTTCCTACACCTTC; cdr3_aa: CASSQDPAQFSYTF
d_call: -; clone_size: few; j_call: TRBJ2-5; v_call: TRBV4-2; cdr3_nt: TGTGCCAGCAGCCAGGACCGGGGGGCCCAAGAGACCCAGTACTTC; cdr3_aa: CASSQDRGAQETQYF
d_call: TRBD2; clone_size: few; j_call: TRBJ2-1; v_call: TRBV18; cdr3_nt: TGTGCCAGCTCACCTTCAGCGGGGTCAAACAATGAGCAGTTCTTC; cdr3_aa: CASSPSAGSNNEQFF
d_call: TRBD2; clone_size: -; j_call: TRBJ2-5; v_call: TRBV5-1; cdr3_nt: TGCGCCAGCAGCTTGAGAGCGGGGATACAAGAGACCCAGTACTTC; cdr3_aa: CASSLRAGIQETQYF
d_call: TRBD2; clone_size: few; j_call: TRBJ2-3; v_call: TRBV29-1; cdr3_nt: TGCAGCGTTAACCTAGCGGGAGATACGCAGTATTTT; cdr3_aa: CSVNLAGDTQYF
d_call: -; clone_size: -; j_call: TRBJ2-7; v_call: TRBV9; cdr3_nt: TGTGCCAGCAGCGTAGGAGGCGCAAACCACTACGAGCAGTACTTC; cdr3_aa: CASSVGGANHYEQYF
d_call: TRBD1; clone_size: few; j_call: TRBJ1-5; v_call: TRBV2; cdr3_nt: TGTGCCAGCAGCGCCCACAGGGGTCAAAGCAATCAGCCCCAGCATTTT; cdr3_aa: CASSAHRGQSNQPQHF
d_call: TRBD2; clone_size: few; j_call: TRBJ2-1; v_call: TRBV11-3; cdr3_nt: TGTGCCAGCAGGATAAGGGAGGGTGCCTACAATGAGCAGTTCTTC; cdr3_aa: CASRIREGAYNEQFF
d_call: TRBD2; clone_size: -; j_call: TRBJ2-2; v_call: TRBV4-2; cdr3_nt: TGTGCCAGCAGCCAAGATAGCAGGACTAGAGACACCGGGGAGCTGTTTTTT; cdr3_aa: CASSQDSRTRDTGELFF
d_call: -; clone_size: few; j_call: TRBJ2-5; v_call: TRBV6-5; cdr3_nt: TGTGCCAGCAGTTCCCGGGAAAGGGAGACCCAGTACTTC; cdr3_aa: CASSSRERETQYF
d_call: -; clone_size: few; j_call: TRBJ2-1; v_call: TRBV9; cdr3_nt: TGTGCCAGCAGTCTTGGCGGTTCCGAGCAGTTCTTC; cdr3_aa: CASSLGGSEQFF
d_call: TRBD1; clone_size: few; j_call: TRBJ2-5; v_call: TRBV7-2; cdr3_nt: TGTGCCAGCAGCTCACAGGGGGCGCAAGAGACCCAGTACTTC; cdr3_aa: CASSSQGAQETQYF
d_call: -; clone_size: -; j_call: TRBJ2-1; v_call: TRBV4-1; cdr3_nt: TGCGCCAGCAGCCAACTGGGGACTCGCAATGAGCAGTTCTTC; cdr3_aa: CASSQLGTRNEQFF
d_call: -; clone_size: -; j_call: TRBJ2-1; v_call: TRBV19; cdr3_nt: TGTGCCAGTAGTATGAACTTGCTTGAGCAGTTCTTC; cdr3_aa: CASSMNLLEQFF